These 32 T cell receptor beta chains were sequenced from one sample in a study of blood T cell repertoires in COVID-19 (dated by TCRdb to the early 2020s). The library was obtained by the immunoSEQ multiplex PCR assay. The immuneACCESS repertoire file appears here via TCRdb, limited to in-frame rearrangements. These files lack a portion of the clones; in checked studies, under half of the deficit traces to unresolved V genes, and the cause of the others is not known. The sample records 31,000 or so clones, roughly nine tenths of which are singletons. The ten largest account for around a sixth of the sample. The sequencing input was peripheral blood. Receptors originate from a man aged 80 or over with acute or convalescent COVID-19.

The chain links TRBV9 to TRBJ2-7; 8 bases are a match to TRBD1. J gave up 1 base and V 4 bases, and 10 bases lay outside the gene matches. CDR3 size: 16 residues. Germline V gene lookup returns CDR1 SGDLS and CDR2 YYNGEE. The CDR3 coding sequence is TGTGCCAGCAGCCCCCGATTGGGGACAGGTTCCTACGAGCAGTACTTC. It yields the protein CASSPRLGTGSYEQYF.

The gene calls are TRBV27 and TRBJ1-5; D might be TRBD1 (6 bases). Trimming pared 2 bases from V and 7 bases from J, leaving 12 bases between. Germline V lookup: CDR1 MNHEY, CDR2 SMNVEV (reference sequence). The CDR3 covers 14 residues. The CDR3 bases are TGTGCCAGCAGTTTACTGGGGGCAGGGCAGCCCCAGCATTTT. Protein: CASSLLGAGQPQHF.

The CDR3 DNA is TGTGCCAGCTCCGCGGGGTACTACGAGCAGTACTTC. It is translated as CASSAGYYEQYF. The chain links TRBV6-5 to TRBJ2-7, with D tentatively TRBD2 (6 bases). Germline assignment: CDR1 MNHEY and CDR2 SVGAGI. The CDR3 covers 12 residues. V lost 8 bases, J lost 3 bases, and 11 bases lay in between.

This chain uses TRBV11-2 with TRBJ2-1; 9 nucleotides agree with TRBD1. Germline V lookup: CDR1 SGHAT, CDR2 FQNNGV. The CDR3 covers 17 residues. V trimming: 5 bases; J trimming: 4 bases; junction bases outside the gene matches: 12. In DNA form, the CDR3 reads TGTGCCAGCAGCCCACCCTTAGGGACAGGGATATACAATGAGCAGTTCTTC. Protein: CASSPPLGTGIYNEQFF. The full variable domain, its missing parts supplied by reference TRBV11-2 and TRBJ2-1, is EAGVAQSPRYKIIEKRQSVAFWCNPISGHATLYWYQQILGQGPKLLIQFQNNGVVDDSQLPKDRFSAERLKGVDSTLKIQPAKLEDSAVYLCASSPPLGTGIYNEQFFGPGTRLTVL.

The gene calls are TRBV10-3 and TRBJ1-1, with a weak D call TRBD1 (5 bases). Germline V lookup: CDR1 ENHRY, CDR2 SYGVKD. The germline V and J ends were trimmed by 6 bases and 1 base, with 9 bases remaining between them. There are 13 residues in the CDR3. The CDR3 loop reads CAIRGTGNTEAFF. CDR3 nucleotides: TGTGCCATCAGGGGAACAGGGAACACTGAAGCTTTCTTT.

The rearrangement joins TRBV3-1 (or the pseudogene TRBV3-2) to TRBJ2-7, with TRBD2 matching over 12 bases. CDR1 LGHDT and CDR2 YNNKEL come from the germline V gene (reference sequence). V lost 6 bases and J lost 1; bases outside the gene matches: 4. The CDR3 is made up of 15 amino acids. CDR3 amino acids: CASSLGLAGSYEQYF. The CDR3 DNA is TGTGCCAGCAGTCTTGGACTAGCGGGATCCTACGAGCAGTACTTC.

The chain links TRBV3-1 (or the pseudogene TRBV3-2) to TRBJ2-1; a possible D gene is TRBD2 (5 bases). This CDR3 has 14 amino acids. Trimming removed 1 base from V and 5 bases from J, with 9 bases in between. Looked up from germline, CDR1 is LGHDT and CDR2 is YNNKEL (reference sequence). In nucleotides, the CDR3 is TGTGCCAGCAGCCAAGTAGGTAGCGACAATGAGCAGTTCTTC. It translates to CASSQVGSDNEQFF.

The genes are TRBV29-1 and TRBJ1-1; TRBD1 might be the D (5 bases). The CDR3 covers 12 residues. From germline, CDR1 is SQVTM and CDR2 ANQGSEA. Trimming pared 6 bases from V and 0 bases from J, leaving 8 bases between. The CDR3 spells CSVGGLNTEAFF. The DNA for the CDR3 is TGCAGCGTCGGGGGGTTGAACACTGAAGCTTTCTTT.

The V call is TRBV18, the J call TRBJ1-4, with D perhaps TRBD1 (5 bases). This CDR3 is built from 15 residues. Germline V gene data show CDR1 as KGHSH and CDR2 as LQKENI. Deletions cut 3 bases from V and 0 bases from J, with 8 bases between. The CDR3 sequence: CASSPQGSTNEKLFF. The DNA of the CDR3 is TGTGCCAGCTCACCGCAGGGTTCAACTAATGAAAAACTGTTTTTT.

V usage is TRBV11-2 and J usage is TRBJ1-4; D remains unclear. The CDR3 runs to 15 residues. Germline loops: CDR1 SGHAT, CDR2 FQNNGV. V was trimmed by 1 base and J by 3 bases, leaving 9 bases between them. This chain's CDR3 is CASSLGGGANEKLFF. The CDR3 DNA reads TGTGCCAGCAGCTTAGGCGGCGGGGCTAATGAAAAACTGTTTTTT.

CDR3 in amino acids: CASRDWGGGTQPQHF. The CDR3, as DNA: TGTGCCAGCAGGGATTGGGGTGGGGGGACCCAGCCCCAGCATTTT. The V gene is TRBV28, the J gene TRBJ1-5; a weak D match, TRBD1 (5 bases). From germline, CDR1 is MDHEN and CDR2 SYDVKM. The ends were cut back, 6 bases at V and 7 bases at J, with 19 bases in the middle. The CDR3 contains 15 residues.

The J gene is TRBJ2-3, the V gene TRBV7-3; D ambiguous. Germline V CDR1 and CDR2: SGHTA, FQGTGA. There are 12 residues in the CDR3. V was pared by 3 bases and J by 1 base, with 2 bases between. CDR3 region: CASSFGTDTQYF. The CDR3, as DNA: TGTGCCAGCAGCTTCGGCACAGATACGCAGTATTTT.

The V and J genes are TRBV5-6 and TRBJ2-2, with 7 bases that match TRBD2. The CDR3 sequence is 16 residues long. Germline trimming cut 3 bases from V and 6 bases from J; bases unmatched to any gene: 11. CDR1 is SGHDT and CDR2 is YYEEEE in the germline V gene. The CDR3 spells CASSSLGGKGAGELFF. CDR3 DNA: TGTGCCAGCAGCTCCCTGGGAGGGAAAGGGGCCGGGGAGCTGTTTTTT.

The chain uses TRBV19 and TRBJ2-2; D is unclear. Germline V CDR1 and CDR2: LNHDA, SQIVND (reference sequence). With 2 bases removed from V and 0 bases from J, the gap between germline ends came to 7 bases. The CDR3 spans 15 residues. CDR3 nucleotide sequence: TGTGCCAGTAGTATACAGATCGCGAACACCGGGGAGCTGTTTTTT. This translates into CASSIQIANTGELFF.

The V call is TRBV4-2, the J call TRBJ1-2; 9 nucleotides agree with TRBD1. The length of the CDR3 is 14 residues. Germline CDR1 LGHNA, CDR2 YNFKEQ. After removal of 4 bases from V and 8 bases from J, the junction contained 8 bases not matched to a gene. CDR3 nucleotide sequence: TGTGCCAGCAGCCCCGAACAGGGGGCGCGAGGCTACACCTTC. Translated, it gives CASSPEQGARGYTF.

The V call is TRBV5-1, the J call TRBJ1-1; the match to TRBD1 covers 7 bases. CDR1 SGHRS and CDR2 YFSETQ come from the germline V gene. The CDR3 totals 14 residues. The V and J ends lost 0 bases and 4 bases, in that order; junction bases with no gene match: 3. The CDR3 loop is CASSLEGASTEAFF. In nucleotides, the CDR3 is TGCGCCAGCAGCTTGGAGGGGGCCTCCACTGAAGCTTTCTTT.

The V and J genes are TRBV18 and TRBJ2-7; D not resolved. Trimming pared 0 bases from V and 6 bases from J, leaving 9 bases between. CDR1 and CDR2 (germline): KGHSH, LQKENI. The CDR3 has 13 amino acids. The CDR3 coding sequence is TGTGCCAGCTCACCACCCGCAGTTTCCGAGCAGTACTTC. It specifies CASSPPAVSEQYF. Drawing the rest from reference TRBV18 and TRBJ2-7, the complete variable domain is NAGVMQNPRHLVRRRGQEARLRCSPMKGHSHVYWYRQLPEEGLKFMVYLQKENIIDESGMPKERFSAEFPKEGPSILRIQQVVRGDSAAYFCASSPPAVSEQYFGPGTRLTVT.

The V and J genes are TRBV5-1 and TRBJ1-4, with D possibly matching TRBD1 (5 bases). This CDR3 spans 15 amino acids. V was clipped by 4 bases and J by 0 bases, with 10 bases between them. Germline V CDR1 and CDR2: SGHRS, YFSETQ. CDR3 DNA: TGCGCCAGCAGCCCCGGGGGGGCAACTAATGAAAAACTGTTTTTT. The encoded protein is CASSPGGATNEKLFF.

This clone has just one count. The chain combines TRBV5-1 with TRBJ1-3; no clear D. The CDR3 runs to 13 residues. Trimming pared 4 bases from V and 0 bases from J, leaving 5 bases between. Germline CDR1 SGHRS, CDR2 YFSETQ. The CDR3 here is CASSPHSGNTIYF. CDR3 DNA: TGCGCCAGCAGCCCCCACTCTGGAAACACCATATATTTT.

The chain combines TRBV11-2 with TRBJ1-5; a weak D match, TRBD1 (5 bases). Germline V CDR1 and CDR2: SGHAT, FQNNGV. The CDR3 extends over 15 amino acids. Trimming left V 6 bases short and J 9 bases short, with 21 bases between. The CDR3 nucleotides are TGTGCCAGCAGTTACGGCGCGGGGGAGGGTCGGCCCCAGCATTTT. Its protein product is CASSYGAGEGRPQHF.

V usage is TRBV10-1 and J usage is TRBJ1-1; D is perhaps TRBD1 (5 bases). Germline lookup yields CDR1 WNHNN and CDR2 SYGVQD (reference sequence). The germline V and J ends were trimmed by 6 bases and 7 bases, with 9 bases remaining between them. This CDR3 contains 11 residues. CDR3 DNA sequence: TGCGCCAGCAGCGCGGGGGGTGAAGCTTTCTTT. It codes for CASSAGGEAFF.

The rearrangement joins TRBV7-2 to TRBJ1-2, with 9 bases matching TRBD1. In germline, CDR1 is SGHTA, CDR2 FQGNSA. The CDR3 consists of 16 residues. The V segment lost 4 bases and the J segment 8 bases; nucleotides outside the gene matches: 14. CDR3 nucleotides: TGTGCCAGCAGCTCCAGCTACAGGGGGCATATAGAAGGCTACACCTTC. It is translated as CASSSSYRGHIEGYTF.

V usage is TRBV11-1 and J usage is TRBJ2-7; 9 nucleotides align to TRBD1. Per the germline V gene, CDR1 is SGHAT and CDR2 is FQDESV (reference sequence). This CDR3 contains 14 residues. The J segment lost 2 bases and the V segment lost 5 bases, leaving 4 bases of the junction unmatched. The CDR3 is CASSPWTGAYEQYF. DNA for the CDR3: TGTGCCAGCAGCCCGTGGACAGGGGCCTACGAGCAGTACTTC.

The genes are TRBV7-2 and TRBJ2-7, with 8 bases that match TRBD1. V lost 3 bases and J lost 2; bases outside the gene matches: 0. The germline CDR1 and CDR2 sequences are SGHTA and FQGNSA. CDR3 length equals 13 residues. This CDR3 is CASSLDRAYEQYF. CDR3 nucleotide sequence: TGTGCCAGCAGCTTGGACAGGGCCTACGAGCAGTACTTC.

This sequence joins TRBV28 and TRBJ1-1; 7 bases agree with TRBD1. V trimming: 6 bases; J trimming: 5 bases; junction bases outside the gene matches: 3. From germline, CDR1 is MDHEN and CDR2 SYDVKM. This CDR3 comprises 12 residues. CDR3 protein: CASRSGGTEAFF. DNA for the CDR3: TGTGCCAGCAGATCAGGGGGTACTGAAGCTTTCTTT.

V and J are TRBV6-5 and TRBJ2-2; 8 bases are a match to TRBD1. The CDR3 loop spans 13 amino acids. After removal of 5 bases from V and 7 bases from J, the junction contained 3 bases not matched to a gene. Germline CDR1 is MNHEY and CDR2 is SVGAGI. The CDR3 sequence: CASSRTGIGELFF. CDR3 coding DNA: TGTGCCAGCAGTCGGACAGGGATCGGGGAGCTGTTTTTT.

The rearrangement joins TRBV7-9 to TRBJ1-1; D not certain. The length of the CDR3 is 14 residues. Germline lookup yields CDR1 SEHNR and CDR2 FQNEAQ (reference sequence). Deletions cut 3 bases from V and 5 bases from J, with 13 bases between. In nucleotides, the CDR3 is TGTGCCAGCAGCTTCTTCGGGGTGGAAACTGAAGCTTTCTTT. Its translation is CASSFFGVETEAFF.

This chain links TRBV7-2 with TRBJ1-1, with 10 bases fitting TRBD1. Per the germline V gene, CDR1 is SGHTA and CDR2 is FQGNSA. Trimming took 5 bases from V and 0 from J; bases not matched to a gene: 6. The CDR3 has 16 residues. This CDR3 is CASSVGTGALNTEAFF. CDR3 coding DNA: TGTGCCAGCAGCGTAGGGACAGGGGCCTTGAACACTGAAGCTTTCTTT.

The chain employs TRBV28 and TRBJ1-5; D gene unclear. This CDR3 has 14 amino acids. The germline V gene has CDR1 MDHEN and CDR2 SYDVKM. V was pared by 2 bases and J by 7 bases, with 12 bases between. The CDR3 protein is CASSLVTEGQPQHF. CDR3 in DNA: TGTGCCAGCAGTTTAGTTACTGAGGGCCAGCCCCAGCATTTT. Looking up the rest from reference TRBV28 and TRBJ1-5 gives the full variable domain: DVKVTQSSRYLVKRTGEKVFLECVQDMDHENMFWYRQDPGLGLRLIYFSYDVKMKEKGDIPEGYSVSREKKERFSLILESASTNQTSMYLCASSLVTEGQPQHFGDGTRLSIL.

The count of this clone is one. CDR3 DNA: TGTGCCATCACCTGGCGGAGGCTAGCGGGGAGAGAGACCCAGTACTTC. Amino acid sequence: CAITWRRLAGRETQYF. The chain employs TRBV10-3 and TRBJ2-5; the match to TRBD2 covers 9 bases. Germline lookup yields CDR1 ENHRY and CDR2 SYGVKD. The junction had 13 bases not matched to a gene; V was cut back by 7 bases and J by 4 bases. The CDR3 is made up of 16 amino acids.

The sample holds one count of this clone. This chain connects TRBV3-1 (or the pseudogene TRBV3-2) to TRBJ2-3; maybe TRBD2 (6 bases). Germline-derived CDR1 and CDR2 are LGHDT and YNNKEL (reference sequence). Trimming stripped 0 bases from V and 4 bases from J, with 14 bases between. This CDR3 is built from 16 residues. This CDR3 is CASSQETPGGSDTQYF. The CDR3, as DNA: TGTGCCAGCAGCCAAGAGACCCCTGGGGGGTCAGATACGCAGTATTTT.

The chain carries TRBV7-8 and TRBJ2-5; a possible D gene is TRBD1 (6 bases). Per germline, CDR1 SGHVS and CDR2 FQNEAQ. The ends were cut back, 3 bases at V and 5 bases at J, with 10 bases in the middle. There are 13 residues in the CDR3. This CDR3 is CASSFRQGETQYF. The CDR3, as DNA: TGTGCCAGCAGCTTTAGGCAGGGGGAGACCCAGTACTTC.